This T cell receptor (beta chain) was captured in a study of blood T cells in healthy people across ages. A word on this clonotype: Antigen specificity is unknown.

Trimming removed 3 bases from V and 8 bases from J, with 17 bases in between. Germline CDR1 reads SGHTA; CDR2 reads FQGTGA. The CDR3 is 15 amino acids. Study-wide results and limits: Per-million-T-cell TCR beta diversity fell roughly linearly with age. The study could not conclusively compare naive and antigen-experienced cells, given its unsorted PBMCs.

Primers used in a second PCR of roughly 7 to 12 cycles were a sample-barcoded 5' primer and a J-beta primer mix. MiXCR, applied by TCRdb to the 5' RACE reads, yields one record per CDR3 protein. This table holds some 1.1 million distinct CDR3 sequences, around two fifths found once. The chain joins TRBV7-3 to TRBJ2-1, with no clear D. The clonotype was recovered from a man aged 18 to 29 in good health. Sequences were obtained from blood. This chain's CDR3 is CASSFKPRNPHEQFF. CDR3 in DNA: TGTGCCAGCAGCTTCAAGCCAAGGAACCCACATGAGCAGTTCTTC. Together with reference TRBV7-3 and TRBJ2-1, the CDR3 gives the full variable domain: GAGVSQTPSNKVTEKGKYVELRCDPISGHTALYWYRQSLGQGPEFLIYFQGTGAADDSGLPNDRFFAVRPEGSVSTLKIQRTERGDSAVYLCASSFKPRNPHEQFFGPGTRLTVL.